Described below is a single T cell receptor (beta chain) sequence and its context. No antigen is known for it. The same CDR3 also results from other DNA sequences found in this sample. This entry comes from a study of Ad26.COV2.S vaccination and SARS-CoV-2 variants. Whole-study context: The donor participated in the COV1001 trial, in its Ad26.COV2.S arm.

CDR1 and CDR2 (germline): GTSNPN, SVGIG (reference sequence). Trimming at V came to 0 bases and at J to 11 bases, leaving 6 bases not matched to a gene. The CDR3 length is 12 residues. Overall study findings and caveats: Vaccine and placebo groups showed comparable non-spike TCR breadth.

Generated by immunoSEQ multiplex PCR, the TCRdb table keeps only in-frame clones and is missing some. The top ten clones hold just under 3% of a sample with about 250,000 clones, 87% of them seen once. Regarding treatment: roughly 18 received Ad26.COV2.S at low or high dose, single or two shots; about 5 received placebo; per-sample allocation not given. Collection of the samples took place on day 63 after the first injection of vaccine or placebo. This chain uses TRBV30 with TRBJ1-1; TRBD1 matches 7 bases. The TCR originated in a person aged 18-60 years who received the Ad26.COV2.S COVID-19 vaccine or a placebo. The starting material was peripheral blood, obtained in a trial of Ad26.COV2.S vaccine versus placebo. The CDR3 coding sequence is TGTGCCTGGAGTGTACTAGGGGGCGAGGCTTTCTTT. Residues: CAWSVLGGEAFF.